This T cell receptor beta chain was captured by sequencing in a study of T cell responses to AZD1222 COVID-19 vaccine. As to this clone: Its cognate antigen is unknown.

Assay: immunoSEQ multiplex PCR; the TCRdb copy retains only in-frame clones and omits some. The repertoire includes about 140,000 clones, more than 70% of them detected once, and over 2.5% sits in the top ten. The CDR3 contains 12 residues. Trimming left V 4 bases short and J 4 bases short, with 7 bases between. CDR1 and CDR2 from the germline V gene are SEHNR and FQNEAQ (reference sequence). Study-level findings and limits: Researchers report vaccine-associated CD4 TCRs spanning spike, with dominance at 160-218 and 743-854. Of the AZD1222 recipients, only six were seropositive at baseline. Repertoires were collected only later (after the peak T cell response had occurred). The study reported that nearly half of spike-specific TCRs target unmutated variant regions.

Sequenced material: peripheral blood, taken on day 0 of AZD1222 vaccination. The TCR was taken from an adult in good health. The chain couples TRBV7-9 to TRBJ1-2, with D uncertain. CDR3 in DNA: TGTGCCAGCAGCTACGGATTCTATGGCTACACCTTC. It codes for CASSYGFYGYTF.